What follows are 14 T cell receptor beta chains derived from one specimen sequenced in a study of Graves' ophthalmopathy and Graves' hyperthyroidism. Amplification from RNA transcripts yielded the TCR beta CDR3 regions. First-round RT-PCR relied on HTBI primers, and a second-round multiplex PCR came next. TCRdb recomputed calls from the multiplex PCR reads with MiXCR, one row per CDR3 protein. The sample consists of hundreds of thousands of distinct CDR3 sequences, approximately 21% of them appearing once. Sample: peripheral blood. Source of these receptors: a woman younger than 35 with stable Graves' hyperthyroidism.

A word on this clonotype: Possible read error: a much larger clone is one base away. The chain is built from TRBV7-2 and TRBJ1-2, with D tentatively TRBD1 (5 bases). The CDR3 runs 12 residues. Looked up from germline, CDR1 is SGHTA and CDR2 is FQGNSA. Deletions cut 5 bases from V and 10 bases from J, with 14 bases between. CDR3 residues: CASSRQLIAYTF. CDR3 coding DNA: TGTGCCAGCAGCCGACAGTTGATCGCCTACACCTTC.

The table lists this clonotype with many counts. The chain carries TRBV29-1 and TRBJ1-2, with 12 positions matching TRBD1. Germline CDR1 is SQVTM and CDR2 is ANQGSEA. CDR3 length: 17 residues. The V gene end was trimmed by 4 bases and the J gene end by 5 bases; junction bases not matched to a gene: 14. CDR3 protein: CSVGARDRGRGSYGYTF. The CDR3 region has the DNA TGCAGCGTTGGAGCCCGGGACAGGGGGCGCGGATCGTATGGCTACACCTTC.

This chain links TRBV27 with TRBJ1-2; a possible D gene is TRBD1 (5 bases). Germline V gene data show CDR1 as MNHEY and CDR2 as SMNVEV (reference sequence). V lost 8 bases and J lost 7, with 20 bases in between. The CDR3 contains 14 residues. CDR3 sequence reads: CASGRSWGIGGYTF. DNA of the CDR3: TGTGCCAGCGGCCGCAGCTGGGGGATCGGTGGCTACACCTTC.

The V and J genes are TRBV19 and TRBJ1-2; unclear D gene. This CDR3 comprises 16 residues. The germline V gene encodes CDR1 LNHDA and CDR2 SQIVND (reference sequence). Trimming removed 3 bases from V and 10 bases from J, with 24 bases in between. CDR3 in DNA: TGTGCCAGTAGTATTTTAAGATATCGGAACTATGGTGACTACACCTTC. This sequence encodes CASSILRYRNYGDYTF.

This clonotype was recorded a few times. The chain is built from TRBV30 and TRBJ2-5, with a possible D match to TRBD1 (5 bases). Looked up from germline, CDR1 is GTSNPN and CDR2 is SVGIG (reference sequence). Deletions cut 2 bases from V and 9 bases from J, with 10 bases between. This CDR3 comprises 11 residues. DNA for the CDR3: TGTGCCTGGAGTCCTCAGGGCGCCCAGTACTTC. Protein sequence: CAWSPQGAQYF.

This clonotype was picked up many times. The V call is TRBV5-4, the J call TRBJ2-7; TRBD2 agrees at 8 bases. This CDR3 contains 15 residues. In germline, CDR1 is SGHNT, CDR2 YYREEE (reference sequence). V lost 1 base to trimming and J lost 5 bases; unmatched junction nucleotides: 8. CDR3 sequence reads: CASSLYEREMDEQYF. In nucleotides, the CDR3 is TGTGCCAGCAGCTTGTATGAGCGGGAGATGGACGAGCAGTACTTC. Looking up the rest from reference TRBV5-4 and TRBJ2-7 gives the full variable domain: ETGVTQSPTHLIKTRGQQVTLRCSSQSGHNTVSWYQQALGQGPQFIFQYYREEENGRGNFPPRFSGLQFPNYSSELNVNALELDDSALYLCASSLYEREMDEQYFGPGTRLTVT.

This clonotype was observed many times. The junction differs from germline at one of its ends, possibly a read error. The chain combines TRBV2 with TRBJ1-2; a possible D gene is TRBD1 (5 bases). The CDR3 spans 19 residues. The V gene's germline CDR1 is SNHLY and CDR2 FYNNEI. The CDR3 loop is CATGGWGWKHAPPKYGYTF. CDR3 coding DNA: TGTGCCACCGGGGGATGGGGATGGAAGCACGCACCCCCTAAGTATGGCTACACCTTC.

Many counts were recorded for this clonotype. J is TRBJ2-7 and V is TRBV5-1; D not resolved. The CDR3 runs 12 residues. Trimming removed 2 bases from V and 5 bases from J, with 8 bases in between. Germline V gene sequence: CDR1 SGHRS, CDR2 YFSETQ. CDR3 sequence reads: CASSFSQDEQYF. CDR3 bases: TGCGCCAGCAGCTTTTCCCAGGACGAGCAGTACTTC.

This clonotype was seen ten or more times. V is TRBV6-5 and J is TRBJ2-5; 14 positions agree with TRBD2. Germline values: CDR1 MNHEY, CDR2 SVGAGI. This CDR3 comprises 15 residues. Trimming at V came to 4 bases and at J to 10 bases, leaving 8 bases not matched to a gene. The CDR3 DNA sequence: TGTGCCAGCAGTTCCCCGGGACTAGCGGGAGCTGACCAGTACTTC. This codes for CASSSPGLAGADQYF.

In its sample, this clonotype was seen a few times. This chain links TRBV25-1 with TRBJ2-7; D possibly uses TRBD1 or TRBD2 (6 bases each). With 2 bases removed from V and 9 bases from J, the gap between germline ends came to 17 bases. From germline, CDR1 is MGHDK and CDR2 SYGVNS. The CDR3 has 14 residues. Written as DNA, the CDR3 is TGTGCCAGCAGTGAAAGCTTGGGGGGCGCAGGGCAGTACTTC. Residues: CASSESLGGAGQYF.

This clonotype was recorded many times. This chain's CDR3 is CASSELANTGELFF. The CDR3 nucleotides are TGCGCCAGCAGTGAACTAGCGAACACCGGGGAGCTGTTTTTT. The rearrangement links TRBV10-2 to TRBJ2-2; a weak D match, TRBD2 (5 bases). Trimming pared 3 bases from V and 0 bases from J, leaving 5 bases between. The germline CDR1 and CDR2 sequences are WSHSY and SAAADI. CDR3 length equals 14 residues.

This clonotype has a count of ten or more. The rearrangement links TRBV6-1 to TRBJ2-7; D is perhaps TRBD1 (6 bases). CDR1 and CDR2 (germline): MNHNS, SASEGT. V shed 7 bases and J shed 0 bases, with 10 bases lying between them. The CDR3 covers 13 residues. CDR3 nucleotide sequence: TGTGCCAGCAAGCAGGGGATCTCCTACGAGCAGTACTTC. Translated: CASKQGISYEQYF.

This clonotype was picked up a small number of times. The chain employs TRBV18 and TRBJ2-5; the match to TRBD1 covers 8 bases. Germline CDR1 KGHSH, CDR2 LQKENI. The J segment lost 2 bases and the V segment lost 8 bases, leaving 10 bases of the junction unmatched. This CDR3 is 15 amino acids long. The CDR3 DNA follows: TGTGCCAGCGCGCGGGGAACAGGGGGTCAAGAGACCCAGTACTTC. Translated, it gives CASARGTGGQETQYF.

This chain links TRBV12-3 or TRBV12-4 with TRBJ2-5, with D perhaps TRBD1 or TRBD2 (5 bases each). Trimming pared 10 bases from V and 3 bases from J, leaving 15 bases between. This CDR3 spans 13 amino acids. Here the CDR3 DNA reads TGTGCCACCACATTTATGGGGGAAGAGACCCAGTACTTC. Translating it yields CATTFMGEETQYF.